This TCR beta chain emerged from a study of T cells after yellow fever vaccination. Overall study results and limits: Peaking on day 5 versus 15, the secondary response was faster but weaker.

This clonotype turned up a few times. UMIs were added to TCR cDNA along with a universal primer site when it was made by 5'RACE template switching. TCRdb passed the 5' RACE reads through MiXCR, listing each CDR3 protein once. This table has about 94,000 distinct CDR3 sequences, approximately 8.4% appearing once. The V gene's germline CDR1 is LGHDT and CDR2 YNNKEL (reference sequence). The CDR3 loop spans 17 amino acids. The J segment lost 4 bases and the V segment lost 4 bases, leaving 10 bases of the junction unmatched. This chain links TRBV3-1 with TRBJ2-1; 10 bases agree with TRBD2. This clonotype was obtained from a man aged 18 to 29 who received the YFV17D yellow fever vaccine. This specimen was CD8+ T cells not binding an NS4B(214-222) dextramer, sorted from PBMCs, taken approximately 16 days after the first yellow fever vaccination. The CDR3 loop is CASSPESGGAWYNEQFF. In DNA, the CDR3 is TGTGCCAGCAGCCCGGAGAGCGGGGGGGCTTGGTACAATGAGCAGTTCTTC.